These 9 T cell receptor beta chains were all obtained from the same sample, sequenced in a study of CD8+ T cells in alopecia areata. The authors extracted RNA and reverse transcribed it into cDNA as the sequencing template. Profiled with immunoSEQ multiplex PCR; TCRdb holds only in-frame clones, not every one. The data show 200,000 to 300,000 clones, with none appearing a single time. Separation of pooled cutaneous lymph node cells was by sorting with CD4, CD8alpha, NKG2D, NKG2ACE and other markers. Sequences were obtained from CD4+ T cells sorted from a lymph node. These receptors were taken from a C3H/HeJ mouse with alopecia areata. The mice in this strain carry MHC haplotype H2-k.

Details on this clone: Gene names are the mouse ones. The missing CDR3 end, 3 residues past where the read stops, is filled in from the germline J gene. Other DNA sequences in this specimen translate into the identical CDR3. The gene calls are TRBV13-1 and TRBJ1-6, with D unclear. TRBJ1-6 is known as an ORF, though its function is uncertain. In germline, CDR1 is NSHNY, CDR2 SYGAGN. The germline V and J ends were trimmed by 1 base and 1 base, with 6 bases remaining between them. The CDR3 consists of 15 residues. CDR3: CASSDLGSYNSPLYF. The CDR3 DNA, read in part, is TGTGCCAGCAGTGATCTGGGGTCCTATAATTCGCCC.

About this clone: Mouse names are used for the genes. Sequencing ends 4 residues short of the CDR3 end; the germline J gene provides the rest. This sequence joins TRBV14 and TRBJ2-2; 13 bases are a match to TRBD2. The V and J ends lost 5 bases and 1 base, in that order; junction bases with no gene match: 5. CDR1 and CDR2 from the germline V gene are SGHDT and FRDEAV. The CDR3 runs 17 residues. Incomplete CDR3 DNA: TGTGCCAGCAGGCCCGGGACTGGGGGGGGAAACACCGGG. Amino acid sequence: CASRPGTGGGNTG. The full CDR3 is CASRPGTGGGNTGQLYF.

As regards this clone: The gene symbols are mouse symbols. The read ends 4 residues before the CDR3 terminus; that terminus is restored from the germline J gene. Additional DNA sequences in this sample encode the identical CDR3. The rearrangement uses TRBV19 and TRBJ2-5; D unresolved. Trimming pared 3 bases from V and 0 bases from J, leaving 2 bases between. The CDR3 is 12 amino acids. In germline, CDR1 is FNHDT, CDR2 SITEND (reference sequence). The CDR3 bases that were read are TGTGCCAGCAGTAGGAACCAAGAC. Its protein is CASSRNQD. The whole CDR3 protein reads CASSRNQDTQYF.

This clone appeared a few times. Mouse names are used for the genes. The CDR3 goes on 4 residues after the read ends, and that part is filled in from the germline J gene. The same CDR3 also results from other DNA sequences found in this sample. The chain uses TRBV13-1 and TRBJ2-2; the match to TRBD1 covers 10 bases. The CDR3 runs to 15 residues. Germline CDR1 reads NSHNY; CDR2 reads SYGAGN. V shed 3 bases, J shed 4 bases, and the junction held 3 bases outside the gene matches. CDR3 sequence: CASSGTGGGTGQLYF. CDR3 DNA (partial): TGTGCCAGCAGTGGGACAGGGGGAGGCACCGGG.

This clone was recorded a few times. Gene names and germline match the mouse. With the read ending 4 residues before the CDR3 end, the germline J gene is used to fill in that end. The V and J genes are TRBV13-1 and TRBJ2-4; perhaps TRBD2 as D (5 bases). The CDR3 has 13 residues. Per the germline V gene, CDR1 is NSHNY and CDR2 is SYGAGN. CDR3: CASSDAGINTLYF. The CDR3 DNA, read in part, is TGTGCCAGCAGTGATGCTGGGATCAAC.

This clone was picked up a small number of times. Gene names and germline match the mouse. From the germline J gene comes the end of the CDR3, since the read stops 4 residues before it. The chain combines TRBV14 with TRBJ2-5; 7 nucleotides align to TRBD1. V was pared by 3 bases and J by 1 base, with 2 bases of the junction left unmatched. CDR3 length: 14 residues. Germline loops: CDR1 SGHDT, CDR2 FRDEAV. Partial CDR3 DNA: TGTGCCAGCAGTTCCAGGGGGTACCAAGAC. Translating gives CASSSRGYQD. The CDR3 reads in full as CASSSRGYQDTQYF. Full variable domain (outside the CDR3, taken from reference TRBV14 and TRBJ2-5): EAGVTQSPRYAVLQEGQAVSFWCDPISGHDTLYWYQQPRDQGPQLLVYFRDEAVIDNSQLPSDRFSAVRPKGTNSTLKIQSAKQGDTATYLCASSSRGYQDTQYFGPGTRLLVL.

As for this clone: The gene names here belong to mouse. Coverage ceases 4 residues before the CDR3 finishes, and the germline J gene fills in the end. V and J are TRBV29 and TRBJ2-3, with 9 nucleotides matching TRBD2. The germline gives CDR1 MSHET, CDR2 SYDVDS. J gave up 0 bases and V 9 bases, and 4 bases lay outside the gene matches. The CDR3 length is 14 residues. The chain's CDR3 is CARGLGNSAETLYF. The CDR3 DNA, read in part, is TGTGCTAGAGGACTGGGGAATAGTGCAGAA.

Points on this clone: Gene and germline names: mouse. The read finishes 4 residues shy of the CDR3 end, and the germline J gene is used to complete it. V gene TRBV13-1 combines with J gene TRBJ2-5; D may be TRBD2 (6 bases). Germline-derived CDR1 and CDR2 are NSHNY and SYGAGN. The CDR3 has 15 residues. Trimming left V 0 bases short and J 2 bases short, with 10 bases between. The DNA read from the CDR3 is TGTGCCAGCAGTGATGACCCGGGACTCCAAGAC. This encodes CASSDDPGLQD. The full CDR3 protein reads CASSDDPGLQDTQYF.

Concerning this clone itself: The gene names given are mouse names. The CDR3 extends 4 residues past the end of the read, so its final part is completed from the germline J gene. The same CDR3 also results from other DNA sequences found in this sample. This chain uses TRBV13-1 with TRBJ2-1; TRBD1 is a possible D gene (7 bases). Trimming took off 4 bases at V and 1 base at J, with 9 bases between the two ends. Germline V gene lookup returns CDR1 NSHNY and CDR2 SYGAGN. CDR3 length: 14 amino acids. The CDR3 region is CASSPGGNYAEQFF. The sequenced CDR3 bases are TGTGCCAGCAGTCCAGGGGGGAACTATGCT.